A single sample is the source of the 14 T cell receptor beta chains below, sequenced in a study of T cell responses to AZD1222 COVID-19 vaccine. Measured with immunoSEQ multiplex PCR; TCRdb has only the in-frame clones, and not every one. This table has under 200,000 clones, about 95% appearing once. Sequences were derived from peripheral blood, sampled on day 0 of AZD1222 vaccination. The receptors were gathered from an adult in good health.

The rearrangement uses TRBV19 and TRBJ1-5; D call uncertain. V dropped 9 bases and J dropped 3 bases, with 12 bases sitting between them. Per germline, CDR1 LNHDA and CDR2 SQIVND (reference sequence). The CDR3 is 13 residues long. Written as DNA, the CDR3 is TGTGCCAGCAGGACGGGGATCAATCAGCCCCAGCATTTT. Protein product: CASRTGINQPQHF.

The chain links TRBV30 to TRBJ2-1; TRBD2 agrees at 13 bases. With 2 bases clipped from V and 6 bases from J, the junction kept 10 bases outside the gene matches. This CDR3 has 17 residues. Per the germline V gene, CDR1 is GTSNPN and CDR2 is SVGIG (reference sequence). The CDR3 reads CAWSPARLAGGTNEQFF. For the CDR3, the DNA is TGTGCCTGGAGTCCAGCACGACTAGCGGGAGGAACCAATGAGCAGTTCTTC.

This chain uses TRBV29-1 with TRBJ1-2; D is perhaps TRBD1 (5 bases). Trimming removed 4 bases at V and 4 bases at J, with 16 bases between. Germline V lookup: CDR1 SQVTM, CDR2 ANQGSEA. The CDR3 spans 14 residues. CDR3 bases: TGCAGCGTTGCCCCACCCGACAGAGCCTATGGCTACACCTTC. This gives the protein CSVAPPDRAYGYTF. The whole variable domain, filled in from reference TRBV29-1 and TRBJ1-2, reads SAVISQKPSRDICQRGTSLTIQCQVDSQVTMMFWYRQQPGQSLTLIATANQGSEATYESGFVIDKFPISRPNLTFSTLTVSNMSPEDSSIYLCSVAPPDRAYGYTFGSGTRLTVV.

The J gene is TRBJ1-3, the V gene TRBV18; 9 bases line up with TRBD1. With 3 bases clipped from V and 0 bases from J, the junction kept 3 bases outside the gene matches. In germline, CDR1 is KGHSH, CDR2 LQKENI. This CDR3 has 16 amino acids. DNA for the CDR3: TGTGCCAGCTCACCCCAGACAGGGGGCTCTGGAAACACCATATATTTT. Protein sequence: CASSPQTGGSGNTIYF.

CDR3 amino acids: CASSTSGEPYREQFF. Here the CDR3 DNA reads TGTGCCAGCAGCACTAGCGGGGAACCCTACAGGGAGCAGTTCTTC. The V call is TRBV7-3, the J call TRBJ2-1; 10 nucleotides agree with TRBD2. This CDR3 is 15 amino acids long. CDR1 is SGHTA, CDR2 FQGTGA, per germline. V shed 5 bases, J shed 10 bases, and the junction held 11 bases outside the gene matches. Complete variable domain (other parts from reference TRBV7-3 and TRBJ2-1): GAGVSQTPSNKVTEKGKYVELRCDPISGHTALYWYRQSLGQGPEFLIYFQGTGAADDSGLPNDRFFAVRPEGSVSTLKIQRTERGDSAVYLCASSTSGEPYREQFFGPGTRLTVL.

The V and J genes are TRBV11-2 and TRBJ2-7, with TRBD1 identical over 7 bases. The CDR3 length is 13 residues. V gave up 4 bases and J gave up 5 bases; unmatched junction bases: 5. CDR1 is SGHAT, CDR2 FQNNGV, per germline. CDR3 bases: TGTGCCAGCAGCTCCGACAGGGCCAACGAGCAGTACTTC. It yields the protein CASSSDRANEQYF.

This chain connects TRBV12-5 to TRBJ2-1, with D hard to call. The V gene lost 2 bases and the J gene lost 3 bases, with 8 bases spanning the gap. This CDR3 comprises 14 residues. Looked up from germline, CDR1 is LGHNT and CDR2 is FRNRAP. CDR3 loop: CASGLQPNYNEQFF. The CDR3 DNA sequence: TGTGCTAGTGGTTTGCAGCCCAACTACAATGAGCAGTTCTTC.

The chain joins TRBV10-3 to TRBJ1-3, with 7 positions matching TRBD1. The CDR3 runs 17 residues. Germline CDR1 ENHRY, CDR2 SYGVKD. The V and J ends lost 6 bases and 0 bases, in that order; junction bases with no gene match: 11. The CDR3 region is CAISLTGTKPSGNTIYF. As DNA, the CDR3 is TGTGCCATCAGCCTGACAGGGACAAAGCCCTCTGGAAACACCATATATTTT.

The chain combines TRBV5-1 with TRBJ2-3; D might be TRBD2 (6 bases). The CDR3 consists of 15 residues. Per germline, CDR1 SGHRS and CDR2 YFSETQ. Trimming pared 3 bases from V and 0 bases from J, leaving 11 bases between. The CDR3 DNA reads as TGCGCCAGCAGCTGGGCCCTAGCGAGCACAGATACGCAGTATTTT. This translates into CASSWALASTDTQYF.

V and J are TRBV27 and TRBJ2-3; TRBD2 matches 8 bases. The V and J ends lost 7 bases and 3 bases, in that order; junction bases with no gene match: 0. This CDR3 is built from 12 residues. Germline V gene lookup returns CDR1 MNHEY and CDR2 SMNVEV (reference sequence). CDR3 DNA: TGTGCCAGCACGGGGGGGACAGATACGCAGTATTTT. It codes for CASTGGTDTQYF.

The chain has TRBV2 and TRBJ2-5, with D possibly TRBD1 on 6 matching bases. This CDR3 is 13 amino acids long. Germline-derived CDR1 and CDR2 are SNHLY and FYNNEI. V was shortened by 4 bases and J by 2 bases, with 8 bases between the two germline ends. The DNA for the CDR3 is TGTGCCAGCAGTGGACAGGCGCAAGAGACCCAGTACTTC. Encoded protein: CASSGQAQETQYF.

The chain combines TRBV7-8 with TRBJ1-2; no clear D. This CDR3 has 15 residues. V was pared by 2 bases and J by 1 base, with 11 bases between. Germline V gene data show CDR1 as SGHVS and CDR2 as FQNEAQ. The chain's CDR3 is CASSLFGGFNYGYTF. CDR3 nucleotide sequence: TGTGCCAGCAGCTTATTTGGCGGATTTAACTATGGCTACACCTTC.

V and J are TRBV2 and TRBJ1-3; 8 bases match TRBD1. The CDR3 totals 15 residues. V dropped 6 bases and J dropped 4; count of bases not matched to a gene: 8. CDR1 SNHLY and CDR2 FYNNEI come from the germline V gene. CDR3 DNA sequence: TGTGCCAGCAGCAAGGGACAGGCGGAGGGAAACACCATATATTTT. This sequence encodes CASSKGQAEGNTIYF.

The V and J genes are TRBV19 and TRBJ1-5; no definite D call. V shed 6 bases and J shed 9 bases, with 18 bases lying between them. The CDR3 length is 14 residues. CDR1 is LNHDA and CDR2 is SQIVND in the germline V gene (reference sequence). CDR3 bases: TGTGCCAGTAGGGCAGGCATCCGGGTGGGGCCCCAGCATTTT. Residues: CASRAGIRVGPQHF. The full variable domain, its missing parts supplied by reference TRBV19 and TRBJ1-5, is DGGITQSPKYLFRKEGQNVTLSCEQNLNHDAMYWYRQDPGQGLRLIYYSQIVNDFQKGDIAEGYSVSREKKESFPLTVTSAQKNPTAFYLCASRAGIRVGPQHFGDGTRLSIL.